This T cell receptor (beta chain) was retrieved from a study of T cell responses to AZD1222 COVID-19 vaccine. Germline CDR1 reads SGHRS; CDR2 reads YFSETQ. The CDR3 runs 16 residues. The V gene end was trimmed by 2 bases and the J gene end by 3 bases; junction bases not matched to a gene: 7. Measured with immunoSEQ multiplex PCR; TCRdb has only the in-frame clones, and not every one. The data contain about 97,000 clones, around 89% of them singletons. Study-level points and caveats: Donors were largely white British and mainly female; clonal diversity was possibly underestimated. Once two AZD1222 doses were given, Spike-specific TCR breadth and depth went up.

As regards this clone: Its antigen is unknown.

The sequence was obtained from an adult in good health. The input for sequencing was peripheral blood, taken on day 0 of AZD1222 vaccination. This sequence joins TRBV5-1 and TRBJ1-5, with 8 nucleotides matching TRBD1. The CDR3 DNA sequence: TGCGCCAGCAGCTTTAGCGCAGGGGGCTCCAATCAGCCCCAGCATTTT. This translates into CASSFSAGGSNQPQHF.